This TCR beta chain was recorded in a study of cytomegalovirus exposure and HLA in healthy donors. Findings of the study overall: Cytomegalovirus status, reportedly, was diagnosed with high specificity and sensitivity by the classifier.

V dropped 6 bases and J dropped 5 bases, with 11 bases sitting between them. The CDR3 loop spans 13 amino acids. Germline CDR1 and CDR2: MGHDK and SYGVNS. It was with 60 Vbeta and 13 Jbeta primers that the PCR ran. Data came from immunoSEQ multiplex PCR; TCRdb stores just in-frame clones and leaves some out. This table holds 95,000 to 100,000 clones, more than 70% found once. This clone was recorded once. What it binds is unknown. The sequence was obtained from a man aged 30 to 39 in good health and CMV-seronegative. The chain links TRBV25-1 to TRBJ1-5, with D possibly TRBD1 on 6 matching bases. The source material was PBMCs. The CDR3 bases are TGTGCCAGCAGAGGGGGGGACCATCAGCCCCAGCATTTT. Protein sequence: CASRGGDHQPQHF.